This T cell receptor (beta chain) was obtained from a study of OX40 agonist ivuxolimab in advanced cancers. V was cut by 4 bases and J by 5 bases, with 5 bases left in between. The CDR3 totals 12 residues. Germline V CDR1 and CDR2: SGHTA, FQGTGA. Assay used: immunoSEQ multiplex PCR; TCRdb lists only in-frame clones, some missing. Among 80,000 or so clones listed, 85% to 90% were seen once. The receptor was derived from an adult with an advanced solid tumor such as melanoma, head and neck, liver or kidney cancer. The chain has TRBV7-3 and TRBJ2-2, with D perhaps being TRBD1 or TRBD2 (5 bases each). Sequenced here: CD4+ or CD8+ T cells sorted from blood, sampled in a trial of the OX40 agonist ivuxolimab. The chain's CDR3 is CASSWGTGELFF. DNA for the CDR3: TGTGCCAGCAGCTGGGGGACCGGGGAGCTGTTTTTT.